This TCR beta chain was observed in a study of blood T cell repertoires in COVID-19. Germline CDR1 is SNHLY and CDR2 is FYNNEI. The CDR3 runs to 15 residues. Trimming took 5 bases from V and 5 from J; bases not matched to a gene: 4. TCRdb's copy holds only in-frame clones and misses some; the assay was immunoSEQ multiplex PCR. The data hold about 150,000 clones, with approximately 90% observed a single time. This receptor was obtained from a man aged 50 to 60 who had recovered from COVID-19. The source material was peripheral blood. V gene TRBV2 combines with J gene TRBJ2-3, with 13 bases identical to TRBD2. The CDR3 here is CASSRLAGGQDTQYF. Written as DNA, the CDR3 is TGTGCCAGCAGTAGACTAGCGGGAGGTCAAGATACGCAGTATTTT.